This passage covers 27 T cell receptor beta chains from one sample sequenced in a study of blood T cell repertoires in COVID-19 (dated by TCRdb to 2018 to 2020). The method was the immunoSEQ multiplex PCR assay. TCRdb carries this immuneACCESS record with in-frame sequences only. Its versions omit some clonotypes, under half of them owing to an unresolved V gene in the studies checked, with the rest unexplained. This sample gives about 190,000 clones in total; over 75% of them show up just once. The ten largest clones capture 0.53% of the sample. The source material was peripheral blood. These receptors came from a man in his fifties with acute or convalescent COVID-19.

This clone was detected only once. The chain recombines TRBV5-1 with TRBJ1-1, with D possibly matching TRBD1 (6 bases). The CDR3 runs 14 residues. CDR1 is SGHRS and CDR2 is YFSETQ in the germline V gene. V was pared by 0 bases and J by 3 bases, with 9 bases between. The CDR3 DNA sequence: TGCGCCAGCAGCTTGGGGACAGATGACACTGAAGCTTTCTTT. Translated, it gives CASSLGTDDTEAFF.

V usage is TRBV7-2 and J usage is TRBJ2-3; 15 bases map to TRBD2. The CDR3 totals 16 residues. Trimming removed 7 bases from V and 3 bases from J; junction bases left unmatched: 5. In germline, CDR1 is SGHTA, CDR2 FQGNSA. CDR3 loop: CASIGLAGGRTDTQYF. In DNA, the CDR3 is TGTGCCAGCATCGGACTAGCGGGGGGGAGGACAGATACGCAGTATTTT.

V and J are TRBV7-9 and TRBJ1-1; D possibly corresponds to TRBD1 (5 bases). This CDR3 contains 17 residues. Germline V CDR1 and CDR2: SEHNR, FQNEAQ (reference sequence). With 5 bases removed from V and 3 bases from J, the gap between germline ends came to 22 bases. CDR3 sequence (DNA): TGTGCCAGCAGCCCAGTCGGTAGGGGTTGGAGTGACACTGAAGCTTTCTTT. This encodes CASSPVGRGWSDTEAFF.

The rearrangement joins TRBV7-2 to TRBJ2-1; D is possibly TRBD1 (6 bases). The CDR3 runs 13 residues. Trimming stripped 5 bases from V and 5 bases from J, with 10 bases between. Per germline, CDR1 SGHTA and CDR2 FQGNSA. Here the CDR3 reads CASSQDSHNEQFF. The CDR3 coding sequence is TGTGCCAGCAGCCAGGACAGCCACAATGAGCAGTTCTTC.

The V and J genes are TRBV7-2 and TRBJ1-5, with D possibly matching TRBD1 (6 bases). Germline V gene sequence: CDR1 SGHTA, CDR2 FQGNSA. The CDR3 sequence is 18 residues long. V dropped 1 base and J dropped 4 bases, with 20 bases sitting between them. DNA of the CDR3: TGTGCCAGCAGCTTAGGGCTCTGGACAGACTCAGGGAATCAGCCCCAGCATTTT. Translating gives CASSLGLWTDSGNQPQHF.

The chain employs TRBV7-8 and TRBJ1-1; 8 bases agree with TRBD1. This CDR3 is built from 16 residues. Germline V gene sequence: CDR1 SGHVS, CDR2 FQNEAQ. V was pared by 6 bases and J by 0 bases, with 9 bases of the junction left unmatched. As DNA, the CDR3 is TGTGCCAGCAGGTCCTCGACAGGGGTCATGAACACTGAAGCTTTCTTT. Translation: CASRSSTGVMNTEAFF.

The rearrangement joins TRBV6-2 or TRBV6-3 to TRBJ2-7; D not certain. The V and J ends lost 3 bases and 0 bases respectively, with 12 bases between them. The CDR3 spans 15 residues. CDR1 is MNHEY, CDR2 SVGEGT, per germline. CDR3 region: CASSYRPQASYEQYV. CDR3 nucleotides: TGTGCCAGCAGTTATCGGCCCCAGGCCTCCTACGAGCAGTACGTC.

The chain carries TRBV7-3 and TRBJ1-5, with D possibly TRBD1 on 6 matching bases. Trimming took 8 bases from V and 0 from J, leaving 17 bases between them. The CDR3 is made up of 16 amino acids. The V gene's germline CDR1 is SGHTA and CDR2 FQGTGA. The CDR3, as DNA: TGTGCCAGCCCGGTTGGACAGCTGTATAGCAATCAGCCCCAGCATTTT. The encoded protein is CASPVGQLYSNQPQHF.

V and J are TRBV30 and TRBJ1-1; D might be TRBD1 (5 bases). With 0 bases removed from V and 9 bases from J, the gap between germline ends came to 8 bases. The germline gives CDR1 GTSNPN, CDR2 SVGIG (reference sequence). The CDR3 runs 11 residues. The CDR3 sequence: CAWSVRQKAFF. CDR3 in DNA: TGTGCCTGGAGTGTACGACAGAAAGCTTTCTTT. Drawing the rest from reference TRBV30 and TRBJ1-1, the complete variable domain is SQTIHQWPATLVQPVGSPLSLECTVEGTSNPNLYWYRQAAGRGLQLLFYSVGIGQISSEVPQNLSASRPQDRQFILSSKKLLLSDSGFYLCAWSVRQKAFFGQGTRLTVV.

The J gene is TRBJ2-1, the V gene TRBV10-3, with 7 nucleotides matching TRBD1. The CDR3 runs to 12 residues. Germline V gene sequence: CDR1 ENHRY, CDR2 SYGVKD. V lost 5 bases and J lost 8; bases outside the gene matches: 3. The CDR3, as DNA: TGTGCCATCAGTATACAGGGGCATGAGCAGTTCTTC. This codes for CAISIQGHEQFF.

V usage is TRBV2 and J usage is TRBJ1-4, with D perhaps matching TRBD1 (6 bases). Trimming took off 11 bases at V and 2 bases at J, with 18 bases between the two ends. The CDR3 runs to 15 residues. CDR1 SNHLY and CDR2 FYNNEI come from the germline V gene. The CDR3 spells CAGRGTGMTNEKLFF. The CDR3 bases are TGTGCCGGCCGGGGAACAGGGATGACTAATGAAAAACTGTTTTTT.

The chain employs TRBV5-6 and TRBJ1-6; tentatively, D is TRBD1 (6 bases). The length of the CDR3 is 17 residues. The V gene lost 1 base and the J gene lost 6 bases, with 17 bases spanning the gap. Germline V gene sequence: CDR1 SGHDT, CDR2 YYEEEE. The CDR3, as DNA: TGTGCCAGCAGCTTGCGGTCGGGAGGGGGGGGTAATTCACCCCTCCACTTT. This translates into CASSLRSGGGGNSPLHF.

V and J are TRBV5-1 and TRBJ2-2; 7 bases map to TRBD2. CDR3 length: 14 amino acids. The germline V gene encodes CDR1 SGHRS and CDR2 YFSETQ. The V gene end was trimmed by 0 bases and the J gene end by 7 bases; junction bases not matched to a gene: 3. The CDR3 loop reads CASSLGLAGGELFF. CDR3 sequence (DNA): TGCGCCAGCAGCTTGGGACTAGCTGGCGGGGAGCTGTTTTTT.

The chain joins TRBV6-1 to TRBJ1-1; D not certain. The V gene lost 4 bases and the J gene lost 1 base, with 16 bases spanning the gap. CDR1 is MNHNS, CDR2 SASEGT, per germline. This CDR3 region has 16 residues. The CDR3 loop is CASSALTTKQNTEAFF. The CDR3 nucleotides are TGTGCCAGCAGTGCTCTGACAACCAAGCAGAACACTGAAGCTTTCTTT.

The DNA for the CDR3 is TGTGCCAGTGGGGAGGCAGTTACATCTAACTATGGCTACACCTTC. Protein: CASGEAVTSNYGYTF. This chain uses TRBV19 with TRBJ1-2; D gene ambiguous. V dropped 8 bases and J dropped 0 bases, with 16 bases sitting between them. The germline gives CDR1 LNHDA, CDR2 SQIVND (reference sequence). This CDR3 has 15 residues.

The chain has TRBV11-1 and TRBJ1-4, with TRBD1 as a possible D gene (6 bases). Trimming shortened V by 5 bases and J by 3 bases, and 10 bases separated the two germline ends. Germline V gives CDR1 SGHAT, CDR2 FQDESV (reference sequence). The CDR3 is 14 amino acids. The CDR3 nucleotides are TGTGCCAGCAGCCGGGGACACTCTAATGAAAAACTGTTTTTT. It translates to CASSRGHSNEKLFF.

The J gene is TRBJ2-3, the V gene TRBV5-1; 7 bases align to TRBD1. The CDR3 has 15 amino acids. The germline gives CDR1 SGHRS, CDR2 YFSETQ. V gave up 4 bases and J gave up 2 bases; unmatched junction bases: 7. CDR3 amino acids: CASSGDRAYTDTQYF. CDR3 DNA: TGCGCCAGCAGCGGAGACAGGGCGTACACAGATACGCAGTATTTT. The whole variable domain, filled in from reference TRBV5-1 and TRBJ2-3, reads KAGVTQTPRYLIKTRGQQVTLSCSPISGHRSVSWYQQTPGQGLQFLFEYFSETQRNKGNFPGRFSGRQFSNSRSEMNVSTLELGDSALYLCASSGDRAYTDTQYFGPGTRLTVL.

This chain links TRBV5-1 with TRBJ2-5; perhaps TRBD1 as D (6 bases). The CDR3 sequence is 15 residues long. Trimming removed 5 bases at V and 4 bases at J, with 18 bases between. The germline gives CDR1 SGHRS, CDR2 YFSETQ. CDR3 amino acids: CASRRTESIGETQYF. The CDR3 coding sequence is TGCGCCAGCAGACGGACAGAATCCATAGGAGAGACCCAGTACTTC.

The V gene is TRBV6-1, the J gene TRBJ1-5; 8 bases map to TRBD1. From germline, CDR1 is MNHNS and CDR2 SASEGT. The CDR3 has 16 amino acids. Trimming at V came to 4 bases and at J to 2 bases, leaving 7 bases not matched to a gene. The CDR3 DNA reads TGTGCCAGCAGTGTTCAGGGGGCACTTGGCAATCAGCCCCAGCATTTT. Protein product: CASSVQGALGNQPQHF.

The chain has TRBV4-1 and TRBJ2-3; TRBD2 matches 10 bases. The CDR3 covers 16 residues. With 7 bases clipped from V and 4 bases from J, the junction kept 11 bases outside the gene matches. Germline V gene sequence: CDR1 MGHRA, CDR2 YSYEKL. The DNA of the CDR3 is TGCGCCAGCAACATGGTAGCGGGAGGAGGCGCAGATACGCAGTATTTT. It encodes CASNMVAGGGADTQYF.

This chain links TRBV11-2 with TRBJ2-1; 7 nucleotides agree with TRBD1. Germline V gene data show CDR1 as SGHAT and CDR2 as FQNNGV. The CDR3 has 15 amino acids. V lost 6 bases, J lost 2 bases, and 7 bases stayed unmatched. CDR3 in amino acids: CASRGRDSPYNEQFF. The CDR3 bases are TGTGCCAGCAGGGGTCGGGACAGCCCCTACAATGAGCAGTTCTTC. Based on the CDR3 plus reference TRBV11-2 and TRBJ2-1, the full variable domain is EAGVAQSPRYKIIEKRQSVAFWCNPISGHATLYWYQQILGQGPKLLIQFQNNGVVDDSQLPKDRFSAERLKGVDSTLKIQPAKLEDSAVYLCASRGRDSPYNEQFFGPGTRLTVL.

This chain connects TRBV24-1 to TRBJ2-1, with D tentatively TRBD1 (5 bases). Per germline, CDR1 KGHDR and CDR2 SFDVKD. This CDR3 spans 12 amino acids. The germline V and J ends were trimmed by 11 bases and 3 bases, with 10 bases remaining between them. This chain's CDR3 is CAIQTDYNEQFF. CDR3 nucleotide sequence: TGTGCCATTCAGACAGACTACAATGAGCAGTTCTTC.

A single count supports this clone. The chain combines TRBV27 with TRBJ2-5, with 10 nucleotides matching TRBD2. CDR3 length: 15 residues. Losses at the gene ends were 5 bases for V and 5 bases for J; bases not matched to a gene: 8. In germline, CDR1 is MNHEY, CDR2 SMNVEV (reference sequence). The DNA for the CDR3 is TGTGCCAGCAGTGTCCTAGCGGGAGATCAGGAGACCCAGTACTTC. Protein sequence: CASSVLAGDQETQYF.

The rearrangement links TRBV5-4 to TRBJ1-6; D gene ambiguous. The CDR3 totals 17 residues. Trimming cost V 0 bases and J 3 bases, with 13 bases left between them. Germline CDR1 reads SGHNT; CDR2 reads YYREEE (reference sequence). Written as DNA, the CDR3 is TGTGCCAGCAGCTTGGACCCCGGGAGCCACTATAATTCACCCCTCCACTTT. This sequence encodes CASSLDPGSHYNSPLHF.

V usage is TRBV30 and J usage is TRBJ2-7, with a weak D call TRBD2 (5 bases). CDR3 length: 14 residues. Germline loops: CDR1 GTSNPN, CDR2 SVGIG (reference sequence). Trimming removed 3 bases at V and 0 bases at J, with 12 bases between. CDR3 DNA: TGTGCCTGGAGACCCGGGAAGAGCTCCTACGAGCAGTACGTC. Its protein product is CAWRPGKSSYEQYV.

This chain joins TRBV5-1 and TRBJ1-1, with a tentative D call TRBD1 (5 bases). Germline V gives CDR1 SGHRS, CDR2 YFSETQ. The V and J ends lost 3 bases and 1 base respectively, with 19 bases between them. The CDR3 consists of 17 residues. Written as DNA, the CDR3 is TGCGCCAGCAGCTATGACAGAAGGTCCACGAAGAACACTGAAGCTTTCTTT. The encoded protein is CASSYDRRSTKNTEAFF.

V usage is TRBV7-9 and J usage is TRBJ1-5; D gene unclear. Germline V lookup: CDR1 SEHNR, CDR2 FQNEAQ (reference sequence). Trimming removed 2 bases from V and 3 bases from J, with 5 bases in between. The CDR3 is 13 residues long. CDR3 bases: TGTGCCAGCAGCTTACAGTACAATCAGCCCCAGCATTTT. Its translation: CASSLQYNQPQHF.